This is a list of T cell receptor beta chains from one sample in a study of technical replicates of blood from a few donors. Method: immunoSEQ multiplex PCR; TCRdb's copy keeps in-frame clones and lacks some. Of over 85,000 clones listed, roughly 95% were seen once; the top ten hold approximately 0.37%. Input material: T cells isolated from PBMCs. The receptors originated from a human donor in good health. CDR3s include the opening cysteine and the closing phenylalanine or tryptophan. Each record gives: J gene, clone size, V gene, D gene, CDR3 DNA, CDR3 protein. The D gene is left open where the match is weak. The size entry is marked missing in some rows and otherwise reads once, few, many or a size class.

j_gene: TRBJ2-5
abundance: .
v_gene: TRBV7-2
d_gene: .
CDR3nt: TGTGCCAGCAGCGCTAGGGGGGGGACCCAGTACTTC
CDR3aa: CASSARGGTQYF

j_gene: TRBJ1-3
abundance: .
v_gene: TRBV9
d_gene: .
CDR3nt: TGTGCCAGCAGCACAGGGACAACGGCCTCTGGAAACACCATATATTTT
CDR3aa: CASSTGTTASGNTIYF

j_gene: TRBJ2-3
abundance: .
v_gene: TRBV2
d_gene: TRBD2
CDR3nt: TGTGCCAGCAGACCTAGCGGGAGTCCAGATACGCAGTATTTT
CDR3aa: CASRPSGSPDTQYF

j_gene: TRBJ1-4
abundance: .
v_gene: TRBV15
d_gene: .
CDR3nt: TGTGCCACCAGCAGAGAGCAGGCTATTGCAACTAATGAAAAACTGTTTTTT
CDR3aa: CATSREQAIATNEKLFF

j_gene: TRBJ2-1
abundance: .
v_gene: TRBV5-4
d_gene: .
CDR3nt: TGTGCCAGCAGCTCAAGGGGGAATGACTCCTACAATGAGCAGTTCTTC
CDR3aa: CASSSRGNDSYNEQFF

j_gene: TRBJ2-1
abundance: .
v_gene: TRBV5-4
d_gene: TRBD2
CDR3nt: TGTGCCAGCAGCCCGGGGGGGGGCCCCTCTTACAATGAGCAGTTCTTC
CDR3aa: CASSPGGGPSYNEQFF

j_gene: TRBJ2-2
abundance: .
v_gene: TRBV7-2
d_gene: .
CDR3nt: TGTGCCAGCAGCCCCAAGCCGGGGACCGGGGAGCTGTTTTTT
CDR3aa: CASSPKPGTGELFF

j_gene: TRBJ2-1
abundance: .
v_gene: TRBV2
d_gene: TRBD2
CDR3nt: TGTGCCAGCAGTGATTCTGGGCTAGCGGGAGATAATGAGCAGTTCTTC
CDR3aa: CASSDSGLAGDNEQFF

j_gene: TRBJ1-1
abundance: .
v_gene: TRBV10-1
d_gene: .
CDR3nt: TGCGCCAGCAAAAGGGGAGCGGGCACTGAAGCTTTCTTT
CDR3aa: CASKRGAGTEAFF

j_gene: TRBJ1-1
abundance: .
v_gene: TRBV4-1
d_gene: .
CDR3nt: TGCGCCAGCAGCCACCGGGCCTCTTGGGGCGAAGCTTTCTTT
CDR3aa: CASSHRASWGEAFF

j_gene: TRBJ1-2
abundance: .
v_gene: TRBV15
d_gene: TRBD1
CDR3nt: TGTGCCACCAGCAGGCCAGGCGGGACAGGGGGCGCGAATTTCTACGGCTACACCTTC
CDR3aa: CATSRPGGTGGANFYGYTF

j_gene: TRBJ1-4
abundance: once
v_gene: TRBV19
d_gene: .
CDR3nt: TGTGCCAGTAGTAGGGCGGAAAAACTGTTTTTT
CDR3aa: CASSRAEKLFF

j_gene: TRBJ2-7
abundance: .
v_gene: TRBV21-1
d_gene: .
CDR3nt: TGTGCCAGCAGCAAAGTAAGGGGCTACGAGCAGTACTTC
CDR3aa: CASSKVRGYEQYF